Below are 11 T cell receptor beta chains sequenced from a single sample in a study of early T cells in non-severe SARS-CoV-2 infection. TCRdb reprocessed the 5' RACE reads with MiXCR, giving one entry per CDR3 protein. The sample has 57,000 or so distinct CDR3 sequences, more than 10% seen once; the top ten hold roughly 1.2%. This material consisted of whole blood, taken at baseline. The receptors here all came from an adult who was a healthcare worker with PCR-confirmed SARS-CoV-2 infection or an uninfected control (not recorded which). The donor label of this sample is uncertain.

The chain recombines TRBV6-6 with TRBJ2-1; 8 bases are a match to TRBD1. This CDR3 is built from 15 residues. Germline CDR1 MNHNY, CDR2 SVGAGI (reference sequence). V was clipped by 6 bases and J by 6 bases; unmatched bases: 10. The CDR3 loop is CASSHDRGLSNEQFF. The CDR3 nucleotides read TGTGCCAGCAGCCACGACAGGGGTCTCTCCAATGAGCAGTTCTTC.

The genes are TRBV11-2 and TRBJ1-1; D unclear. In germline, CDR1 is SGHAT, CDR2 FQNNGV. The CDR3 is 11 amino acids. V was cut by 5 bases and J by 5 bases, with 6 bases left in between. The CDR3 is CASSLGTEAFF. CDR3 coding DNA: TGTGCCAGCAGCCTAGGAACTGAAGCTTTCTTT.

V is TRBV12-3 or TRBV12-4 and J is TRBJ1-2; D uncertain. This CDR3 contains 12 residues. Trimming left V 5 bases short and J 8 bases short, with 12 bases between. The CDR3 sequence: CASSLDGIGYTF. The DNA for the CDR3 is TGTGCCAGCAGTCTAGACGGGATCGGCTACACCTTC.

This chain joins TRBV6-5 and TRBJ1-1, with TRBD1 matching 8 bases. CDR1 is MNHEY and CDR2 is SVGAGI in the germline V gene. Trimming took 5 bases from V and 1 from J; bases not matched to a gene: 6. The CDR3 is made up of 15 amino acids. The CDR3 reads CASSVHRGENTEAFF. The DNA for the CDR3 is TGTGCCAGCAGTGTCCACAGGGGGGAGAACACTGAAGCTTTCTTT.

The chain employs TRBV7-2 and TRBJ2-3; TRBD2 might be the D (6 bases). CDR3 length: 14 amino acids. Germline assignment: CDR1 SGHTA and CDR2 FQGNSA. Trimming removed 3 bases from V and 2 bases from J, with 9 bases in between. In DNA, the CDR3 is TGTGCCAGCAGCTTGGGGGGTGCCACAGATACGCAGTATTTT. As protein: CASSLGGATDTQYF. The variable domain in full, with the rest retrieved from reference TRBV7-2 and TRBJ2-3, is GAGVSQSPSNKVTEKGKDVELRCDPISGHTALYWYRQSLGQGLEFLIYFQGNSAPDKSGLPSDRFSAERTGGSVSTLTIQRTQQEDSAVYLCASSLGGATDTQYFGPGTRLTVL.

The rearrangement joins TRBV6-2 or TRBV6-3 to TRBJ2-7; 9 nucleotides line up with TRBD1. J gave up 3 bases and V 3 bases, and 9 bases lay outside the gene matches. Germline values: CDR1 MNHEY, CDR2 SVGEGT. The CDR3 has 16 amino acids. CDR3 DNA: TGTGCCAGCAGTTATCCGCGGACAGGGGAAAACTACGAGCAGTACGTC. Its protein is CASSYPRTGENYEQYV.

The chain has TRBV5-6 and TRBJ2-4; the D is unclear. Deletions cut 1 base from V and 10 bases from J, with 12 bases between. Looked up from germline, CDR1 is SGHDT and CDR2 is YYEEEE. CDR3 length: 13 residues. CDR3 sequence (DNA): TGTGCCAGCAGCTTGTTTGGTGAGGTTATTCAGTACTTC. The encoded protein is CASSLFGEVIQYF.

In its sample, this clonotype was seen a few times. The chain joins TRBV6-2 or TRBV6-3 to TRBJ2-3, with D unresolved. Germline V lookup: CDR1 MNHEY, CDR2 SVGEGT. This CDR3 region has 16 residues. The germline V and J ends were trimmed by 0 bases and 3 bases, with 13 bases remaining between them. CDR3 sequence: CASSYSIAGGTDTQYF. The CDR3, as DNA: TGTGCCAGCAGTTACTCGATTGCAGGCGGAACAGATACGCAGTATTTT.

This clonotype was seen repeatedly, ten times or more. The genes are TRBV5-5 and TRBJ1-5, with D tentatively TRBD1 (5 bases). The germline V gene has CDR1 SGHKS and CDR2 YYEKEE (reference sequence). Trimming shortened V by 1 base and J by 1 base, and 6 bases separated the two germline ends. CDR3 length: 14 amino acids. The DNA of the CDR3 is TGTGCCAGCAGCTTGCAGGGAAGCAATCAGCCCCAGCATTTT. Residues: CASSLQGSNQPQHF.

There are a few counts of this clonotype. V gene TRBV20-1 combines with J gene TRBJ2-5; D may be TRBD1 or TRBD2 (5 bases each). Trimming removed 5 bases at V and 1 base at J, with 14 bases between. The CDR3 has 14 amino acids. Germline V gene lookup returns CDR1 DFQATT and CDR2 SNEGSKA (reference sequence). The CDR3 DNA reads as TGCAGTGCTCCTAGGGACGGCCGCCAAGAGACCCAGTACTTC. Encoded protein: CSAPRDGRQETQYF.

Only a few counts were recorded for this clonotype. The V and J genes are TRBV18 and TRBJ1-4; no firm D call. This CDR3 has 14 amino acids. Trimming removed 4 bases at V and 0 bases at J, with 6 bases between. CDR1 and CDR2 from the germline V gene are KGHSH and LQKENI. CDR3 loop: CASSLGATNEKLFF. The CDR3 coding sequence is TGTGCCAGCTCACTGGGAGCAACTAATGAAAAACTGTTTTTT.